This T cell receptor beta chain was identified in a study of hypomethylating agent response in myelodysplastic syndrome. Looking at the study overall: The most frequent mutation was TET2, in 5 of 11 patients.

This clone was picked up a small number of times. The antigen remains unidentified. The CDR3 sequence is 15 residues long. Unmatched junction bases numbered 5, after V lost 5 bases and J lost 2 bases. From germline, CDR1 is SGHTA and CDR2 FQGNSA. Study outcomes and limitations: Control donors' ages did not match those of MDS patients. No significant post-treatment change in richness, rarefaction diversity or clonality, across all patients or response groups. This small study analyzed only approximately eleven patients.

Assay: immunoSEQ multiplex PCR; the TCRdb copy retains only in-frame clones and omits some. This sample has around 4,000 clones, with around 87% found just once. The source was bone marrow, collected before or after starting hypomethylating agent treatment for myelodysplastic syndrome (not recorded which). This TCR was sampled from a human donor with myelodysplastic syndrome. This sequence joins TRBV7-2 and TRBJ2-1; 8 nucleotides agree with TRBD2. The CDR3 protein is CASSIREGPYNEQFF. The DNA for the CDR3 is TGTGCCAGCAGCATCCGGGAGGGGCCCTACAATGAGCAGTTCTTC.